The sequence of this T cell receptor beta chain was determined in a study of spatial heterogeneity in lung cancer. Time point indicated: sample taken at primary tumor resection. Each CDR3 protein gets one entry after TCRdb re-called the 5' RACE reads with MiXCR. The repertoire holds about 48,000 distinct CDR3 sequences, with approximately 5.7% as singletons. Germline-derived CDR1 and CDR2 are MNHNS and SASEGT. With 6 bases removed from V and 9 bases from J, the gap between germline ends came to 15 bases. The CDR3 sequence is 14 residues long. The material sequenced was PBMCs, taken at surgery. V usage is TRBV6-1 and J usage is TRBJ1-6, with D perhaps matching TRBD1 (5 bases). This clonotype was obtained from a male donor with early-stage non-small cell lung cancer. Here the CDR3 reads CASSPGGYGSPLHF. The CDR3 coding sequence is TGTGCCAGCAGCCCCGGGGGTTATGGTTCACCCCTCCACTTT.